The 30 T cell receptor beta chains in this list originate from one sample, sequenced in a study of blood T cell repertoires in COVID-19. Assay used: immunoSEQ multiplex PCR; TCRdb lists only in-frame clones, some missing. Of about 80,000 clones in the sample, about 90% are singletons; the top ten hold around 4.7%. What was sequenced was peripheral blood. These receptors originate from an elderly woman with active or convalescent COVID-19.

The CDR3, as DNA: TGTGCCAGCAGCTTGAGGACTCTATCGCCCGGGGAGCTGTTTTTT. Translated, it gives CASSLRTLSPGELFF. This chain joins TRBV5-4 and TRBJ2-2, with TRBD2 as a possible D gene (5 bases). Germline CDR1 reads SGHNT; CDR2 reads YYREEE (reference sequence). This CDR3 has 15 amino acids. The V end was cut by 1 base, the J end by 6 bases, with 13 bases between. Together with reference TRBV5-4 and TRBJ2-2, the CDR3 gives the full variable domain: ETGVTQSPTHLIKTRGQQVTLRCSSQSGHNTVSWYQQALGQGPQFIFQYYREEENGRGNFPPRFSGLQFPNYSSELNVNALELDDSALYLCASSLRTLSPGELFFGEGSRLTVL.

The CDR3 here is CASSGTSGDTDTQYF. The CDR3 nucleotides read TGTGCCAGCAGTGGGACTAGCGGAGACACAGATACGCAGTATTTT. The chain combines TRBV6-2 or TRBV6-3 with TRBJ2-3; TRBD2 aligns across 11 bases. V was clipped by 5 bases and J by 2 bases; unmatched bases: 3. Looked up from germline, CDR1 is MNHEY and CDR2 is SVGEGT. This CDR3 spans 15 amino acids.

This chain joins TRBV5-6 and TRBJ2-7, with 9 bases identical to TRBD1. The length of the CDR3 is 13 residues. Germline-derived CDR1 and CDR2 are SGHDT and YYEEEE. The ends lost 0 bases at V and 7 bases at J; junction bases unmatched: 2. Here the CDR3 reads CASSLGTGDEQYF. CDR3 nucleotides: TGTGCCAGCAGCTTGGGGACAGGGGATGAGCAGTACTTC.

The chain combines TRBV7-6 with TRBJ2-5, with D perhaps TRBD2 (6 bases). The CDR3 length is 17 residues. Trimming took off 3 bases at V and 1 base at J, with 18 bases between the two ends. In germline, CDR1 is SGHVS, CDR2 FNYEAQ. CDR3 sequence (DNA): TGTGCCAGCAGCTTTATGGGGGGTGCCTTTGGCCAAGAGACCCAGTACTTC. It is translated as CASSFMGGAFGQETQYF.

The chain carries TRBV5-1 and TRBJ2-1; 8 nucleotides line up with TRBD1. Per the germline V gene, CDR1 is SGHRS and CDR2 is YFSETQ. V was pared by 4 bases and J by 6 bases, with 9 bases of the junction left unmatched. The CDR3 is 15 amino acids. This CDR3 is CASSTAGDRRNEQFF. CDR3 bases: TGCGCCAGCAGCACGGCCGGGGACAGGCGCAATGAGCAGTTCTTC.

In its sample, this clone was seen once. This sequence joins TRBV9 and TRBJ1-3; 7 positions agree with TRBD1. V was pared by 0 bases and J by 2 bases, with 2 bases of the junction left unmatched. The CDR3 runs 15 residues. Germline CDR1 and CDR2: SGDLS and YYNGEE. CDR3 sequence (DNA): TGTGCCAGCAGCGTAGGAGGGACAGCTGGAAACACCATATATTTT. It encodes CASSVGGTAGNTIYF.

The chain links TRBV7-3 to TRBJ2-5; D might be TRBD1 (5 bases). V gave up 4 bases and J gave up 1 base, with 16 bases separating them. The CDR3 is 16 residues long. In germline, CDR1 is SGHTA, CDR2 FQGTGA. The CDR3 nucleotides are TGTGCCAGCAGCTCTCCAGTAGTGGGGCGCCAAGAGACCCAGTACTTC. Protein sequence: CASSSPVVGRQETQYF.

The rearrangement uses TRBV10-1 and TRBJ1-1; D call uncertain. The germline CDR1 and CDR2 sequences are WNHNN and SYGVQD (reference sequence). V was pared by 5 bases and J by 4 bases, with 5 bases between. The CDR3 spans 11 residues. CDR3 in DNA: TGCGCCAGCAGTATCGGCACTGAAGCTTTCTTT. Translating gives CASSIGTEAFF.

This clone has just one count. The chain couples TRBV5-4 to TRBJ2-5, with 10 bases aligning to TRBD1. Germline CDR1 and CDR2: SGHNT and YYREEE (reference sequence). V lost 4 bases and J lost 5; bases outside the gene matches: 11. There are 16 residues in the CDR3. DNA for the CDR3: TGTGCCAGCAGCGGTAGGGACAGGGGTATTCCGGAGACCCAGTACTTC. Its translation: CASSGRDRGIPETQYF.

The V gene is TRBV27, the J gene TRBJ2-7, with a tentative D call TRBD2 (6 bases). The CDR3 contains 15 residues. Germline CDR1 reads MNHEY; CDR2 reads SMNVEV (reference sequence). The germline V and J ends were trimmed by 0 bases and 4 bases, with 13 bases remaining between them. The CDR3 bases are TGTGCCAGCAGTTTATCGTTTGCGGGGCCGTACGAGCAGTACTTC. This sequence encodes CASSLSFAGPYEQYF.

The chain has TRBV28 and TRBJ2-1; 13 nucleotides match TRBD2. Germline CDR1 and CDR2: MDHEN and SYDVKM. This CDR3 has 20 amino acids. With V trimmed by 4 bases and J by 6 bases, 18 bases remained unmatched. Here the CDR3 reads CASSSMTWTSGSLGINEQFF. As DNA, the CDR3 is TGTGCCAGCAGTTCGATGACTTGGACTAGCGGGAGCCTGGGAATCAATGAGCAGTTCTTC.

A single count supports this clone. The chain combines TRBV24-1 with TRBJ2-1; 8 nucleotides line up with TRBD1. The CDR3 is 16 amino acids. Trimming took 3 bases from V and 2 from J; bases not matched to a gene: 5. Germline-derived CDR1 and CDR2 are KGHDR and SFDVKD. CDR3 DNA: TGTGCCACCAGTGATGCCGGGACAGGACCCTACAATGAGCAGTTCTTC. This translates into CATSDAGTGPYNEQFF.

V and J are TRBV28 and TRBJ2-1; perhaps TRBD1 as D (5 bases). CDR3 size: 14 residues. The V gene lost 3 bases and the J gene lost 7 bases, with 13 bases spanning the gap. CDR1 and CDR2 from the germline V gene are MDHEN and SYDVKM. CDR3 coding DNA: TGTGCCAGCAGTTTTGGCAGGGTTGTTAATGAGCAGTTCTTC. This gives the protein CASSFGRVVNEQFF.

This chain joins TRBV19 and TRBJ2-1, with TRBD2 identical over 9 bases. This CDR3 has 15 residues. The germline V gene encodes CDR1 LNHDA and CDR2 SQIVND (reference sequence). V lost 5 bases to trimming and J lost 4 bases; unmatched junction nucleotides: 6. CDR3 protein: CASSWASGKYNEQFF. As DNA, the CDR3 is TGTGCCAGTAGTTGGGCTAGCGGGAAGTACAATGAGCAGTTCTTC.

The chain couples TRBV20-1 to TRBJ1-2, with 7 bases aligning to TRBD1. The CDR3 totals 15 residues. Germline CDR1 and CDR2: DFQATT and SNEGSKA (reference sequence). Trimming took 3 bases from V and 4 from J; bases not matched to a gene: 11. The CDR3 region is CSASTGATVGYGYTF. The DNA for the CDR3 is TGCAGTGCTAGTACAGGGGCCACCGTCGGCTATGGCTACACCTTC.

V and J are TRBV2 and TRBJ2-2, with 10 bases identical to TRBD1. This CDR3 spans 14 amino acids. With 10 bases clipped from V and 4 bases from J, the junction kept 6 bases outside the gene matches. Germline V gene data show CDR1 as SNHLY and CDR2 as FYNNEI. The CDR3 reads CANRQGAVTGELFF. In nucleotides, the CDR3 is TGTGCCAACCGACAGGGGGCAGTCACCGGGGAGCTGTTTTTT.

The chain has TRBV7-8 and TRBJ1-6, with D perhaps TRBD1 (6 bases). This CDR3 comprises 15 residues. V lost 1 base and J 7 bases, leaving 11 bases between the germline ends. Germline loops: CDR1 SGHVS, CDR2 FQNEAQ. CDR3 sequence reads: CASSLDTGPNSPLHF. CDR3 sequence (DNA): TGTGCCAGCAGCTTAGATACAGGGCCCAATTCACCCCTCCACTTT.

This sequence joins TRBV18 and TRBJ1-5; 7 positions match TRBD1. The V gene end was trimmed by 5 bases and the J gene end by 5 bases; junction bases not matched to a gene: 9. This CDR3 is built from 15 residues. Germline values: CDR1 KGHSH, CDR2 LQKENI. The CDR3 loop reads CASSVTGAGYQPQHF. In DNA form, the CDR3 reads TGTGCCAGCTCAGTCACAGGGGCTGGGTATCAGCCCCAGCATTTT.

This chain joins TRBV18 and TRBJ2-1; D is unresolved. Trimming cost V 1 base and J 9 bases, with 10 bases left between them. The CDR3 contains 13 residues. The germline V gene encodes CDR1 KGHSH and CDR2 LQKENI. CDR3 region: CASSPHVGGEQFF. Written as DNA, the CDR3 is TGTGCCAGCTCACCACATGTTGGCGGTGAGCAGTTCTTC.

The CDR3 DNA is TGTGCCAGCAGCCCCGGGAGGAACACTGAAGCTTTCTTT. Translation gives CASSPGRNTEAFF. The chain recombines TRBV7-2 with TRBJ1-1, with D uncertain. Germline CDR1 and CDR2: SGHTA and FQGNSA. This CDR3 has 13 residues. The germline V and J ends were trimmed by 5 bases and 1 base, with 8 bases remaining between them.

The rearrangement uses TRBV4-3 and TRBJ2-1; D not resolved. V was clipped by 4 bases and J by 10 bases, with 14 bases between them. Germline-derived CDR1 and CDR2 are LGHNA and YSLEER. This CDR3 has 13 amino acids. CDR3 region: CASSPRLEREQFF. The CDR3 region has the DNA TGCGCCAGCAGCCCCCGGCTAGAGAGGGAGCAGTTCTTC.

CDR3 in amino acids: CASSQDGGWNTEAFF. Here the CDR3 DNA reads TGTGCCAGCAGCCAAGATGGGGGGTGGAACACTGAAGCTTTCTTT. The rearrangement joins TRBV3-1 (or the pseudogene TRBV3-2) to TRBJ1-1; the D gene is possibly TRBD1 (5 bases). The V gene lost 0 bases and the J gene lost 1 base, with 9 bases spanning the gap. The length of the CDR3 is 15 residues. The germline V gene encodes CDR1 LGHDT and CDR2 YNNKEL (reference sequence).

The chain joins TRBV28 to TRBJ1-1; 7 positions agree with TRBD1. V gave up 4 bases and J gave up 6 bases; unmatched junction bases: 8. Germline lookup yields CDR1 MDHEN and CDR2 SYDVKM. The CDR3 totals 14 residues. CDR3 in amino acids: CASSYWTGGPEAFF. CDR3 nucleotide sequence: TGTGCCAGCAGTTACTGGACAGGAGGACCTGAAGCTTTCTTT.

The chain uses TRBV6-7 and TRBJ2-1; 10 bases are shared with TRBD1. TRBV6-7 is flagged as an ORF with uncertain function. V lost 5 bases, J lost 9 bases, and 7 bases stayed unmatched. There are 14 residues in the CDR3. The CDR3, as DNA: TGTGCCAGCAGTCCGACAGGGGGCTTCCTTGAGCAGTTCTTC. Amino acid sequence: CASSPTGGFLEQFF.

This sequence joins TRBV6-6 and TRBJ2-7, with a tentative D call TRBD2 (5 bases). CDR1 and CDR2 from the germline V gene are MNHNY and SVGAGI (reference sequence). This CDR3 is 11 amino acids long. Trimming shortened V by 8 bases and J by 7 bases, and 12 bases separated the two germline ends. CDR3 in amino acids: CASLEGGEQYF. The CDR3 DNA follows: TGTGCCAGCCTAGAGGGCGGGGAGCAGTACTTC.

The chain carries TRBV28 and TRBJ1-6; the match to TRBD1 covers 10 bases. Germline V gives CDR1 MDHEN, CDR2 SYDVKM. Unmatched junction bases numbered 7, after V lost 8 bases and J lost 9 bases. The CDR3 has 14 residues. The CDR3: CASCSGQGSSPLHF. In nucleotides, the CDR3 is TGTGCCAGCTGCTCGGGACAGGGGAGTTCACCCCTCCACTTT.

The V gene is TRBV5-1, the J gene TRBJ1-6; maybe TRBD1 (5 bases). The CDR3 contains 15 residues. Per the germline V gene, CDR1 is SGHRS and CDR2 is YFSETQ. Trimming removed 7 bases at V and 7 bases at J, with 18 bases between. In nucleotides, the CDR3 is TGCGCCAGCCGCAGAGAGACAGTTATGAATTCACCCCTCCACTTT. This translates into CASRRETVMNSPLHF.

The gene calls are TRBV7-2 and TRBJ1-5, with 9 positions matching TRBD1. The germline V gene has CDR1 SGHTA and CDR2 FQGNSA. J lost 6 bases, V lost 5 bases, and 2 bases had no gene match. The CDR3 covers 13 residues. The CDR3 DNA sequence: TGTGCCAGCAGCGAACAGGGGGCTCAGCCCCAGCATTTT. It yields the protein CASSEQGAQPQHF.

V and J are TRBV11-2 and TRBJ2-7; TRBD2 matches 8 bases. The CDR3 has 15 residues. Trimming cost V 0 bases and J 3 bases; bases outside gene matches: 4. Germline CDR1 and CDR2: SGHAT and FQNNGV. CDR3 sequence: CASSLDLSGIYEQYF. The CDR3 bases are TGTGCCAGCAGCTTAGATCTTAGCGGGATCTACGAGCAGTACTTC.

This clone was seen a few times. The CDR3 DNA follows: TGTGCCAGCAGCGTAGCTACAGTGCTGAACACTGAAGCTTTCTTT. This gives the protein CASSVATVLNTEAFF. The chain combines TRBV9 with TRBJ1-1, with unresolved D. Trimming left V 0 bases short and J 0 bases short, with 9 bases between. Germline V lookup: CDR1 SGDLS, CDR2 YYNGEE. This CDR3 is built from 15 residues.